One sample yielded the 3 T cell receptor beta chains listed below, sequenced in a study of tumor and adjacent non-tumor tissue in lung cancer (dated by TCRdb to the late 2010s). The library relied on multiplex PCR. For sequencing, an Illumina HiSeq 2500 was employed. TCRbeta libraries were constructed through three rounds of nested PCR with primers (Table S4) according to protocols modified from ARM-PCR. TCRdb reanalyzed the raw reads on its own, using fastp at Q25 for trimming and MiXCR for clone calling, and kept in-frame beta chains. One record per CDR3 amino acid sequence lists the most common genes and DNA. The sample data list approximately 150,000 distinct CDR3 sequences, and roughly 70% of these were observed just once. Approximately 18% of the sample rests with the top ten. RNA was isolated from bulk unsorted tissue, and RNA quality was assessed with a NanoDrop ND-1000 and an Agilent 2100.

Input material: lung tumor tissue. The receptors derive from a man aged 55 to 69 with small cell lung cancer.

Concerning this clonotype: Since a much larger clone is just one base distant, this may be a read error. The rearrangement uses TRBV12-3 or TRBV12-4 and TRBJ1-1; D possibly corresponds to TRBD1 (6 bases). The length of the CDR3 is 14 residues. In DNA, the CDR3 is TGTGCCAGCAGTTCCCCCAGGGGTTACACTGAAACTTTCTTT. Translating gives CASSSPRGYTETFF.

Remarks on this clonotype: A much larger clone is a single base away; this may be a read error. The rearrangement joins TRBV20-1 to TRBJ2-1; D not resolved. This CDR3 has 12 amino acids. Germline CDR1 reads DFQATT; CDR2 reads SNEGSKA (reference sequence). CDR3: CSGVSPTNVQFF. For the CDR3, the DNA is TGCAGTGGCGTTAGTCCGACGAATGTGCAGTTCTTC.

Notes on this clonotype: Its ends do not fully match the called genes, so a read error is possible. V is TRBV24-1 and J is TRBJ2-1; TRBD2 matches 10 bases. Germline-derived CDR1 and CDR2 are KGHDR and SFDVKD. The CDR3 is made up of 15 amino acids. The CDR3 protein is CVTSTIGLAANEQFF. The CDR3 DNA follows: TGTGTCACCAGTACCATAGGACTAGCGGCCAATGAGCAGTTCTTC.